The 28 T cell receptor beta chains below all came from one sample that was sequenced in a study of regulatory T cells in long-lasting Graves disease. The sample's time point: newly diagnosed GD, antithyroid drugs for less than 3 months. RNA isolated from PBMCs was used to make the TCR library. Assembly of TCR beta libraries relied on iRepertoire HTBI primers together with Arm-PCR of CDR3 regions. TCRdb passed the multiplex PCR reads through MiXCR, listing each CDR3 protein once. The profile covers roughly 560,000 distinct CDR3 sequences, with about 12% appearing a single time and around 10% taken by the ten largest. These same data were also listed under a study on T cells in Graves' hyperthyroidism and ophthalmopathy.

This specimen consisted of peripheral blood mononuclear cells (PBMCs), obtained at new diagnosis, from a patient treated with antithyroid drugs. The origin of the receptors is a woman in her 30s with Graves disease.

Only a few counts were recorded for this clonotype. The CDR3 nucleotides read TGTGCCAGCAAGGGACAGCGCACCGGGGAGCTGTTTTTT. Its translation is CASKGQRTGELFF. The genes are TRBV5-8 and TRBJ2-2, with 7 bases matching TRBD1. The germline CDR1 and CDR2 sequences are SGHTS and YDEGEE. The CDR3 spans 13 residues. V dropped 6 bases and J dropped 4; count of bases not matched to a gene: 3.

CDR3 DNA: TGTGCCAGCAGATATCTGCCAACAGGAAAATATGGGGCCAACGTCCTGACTTTC. Its translation: CASRYLPTGKYGANVLTF. The chain uses TRBV5-6 and TRBJ2-6, with D perhaps matching TRBD1 (5 bases). Germline V lookup: CDR1 SGHDT, CDR2 YYEEEE. Deletions cut 5 bases from V and 3 bases from J, with 21 bases between. The CDR3 runs to 18 residues.

In this sample, this clonotype turned up many times. The chain joins TRBV28 to TRBJ1-1; tentative D call: TRBD1 (5 bases). CDR3 length: 15 amino acids. Germline CDR1 reads MDHEN; CDR2 reads SYDVKM. V shed 4 bases and J shed 1 base, with 13 bases lying between them. The CDR3 DNA is TGTGCCAGCAGTTCCTCCAGGGTAGGGAACACTGAAGCTTTCTTT. Residues: CASSSSRVGNTEAFF.

J is TRBJ2-1 and V is TRBV2; TRBD2 matches 9 bases. There are 14 residues in the CDR3. V lost 6 bases to trimming and J lost 3 bases; unmatched junction nucleotides: 3. Germline assignment: CDR1 SNHLY and CDR2 FYNNEI. CDR3 loop: CASSKTSGYNEQFF. CDR3 bases: TGTGCCAGCAGCAAGACTAGCGGCTACAATGAGCAGTTCTTC. Full variable domain (rest looked up from reference TRBV2 and TRBJ2-1): EPEVTQTPSHQVTQMGQEVILRCVPISNHLYFYWYRQILGQKVEFLVSFYNNEISEKSEIFDDQFSVERPDGSNFTLKIRSTKLEDSAMYFCASSKTSGYNEQFFGPGTRLTVL.

This clonotype was seen more than once but under ten times. This chain connects TRBV6-2 or TRBV6-3 to TRBJ1-1; D is undetermined. The CDR3 covers 15 residues. Germline V gives CDR1 MNHEY, CDR2 SVGEGT. Trimming took 0 bases from V and 6 from J, leaving 14 bases between them. DNA for the CDR3: TGTGCCAGCAGTTACTCTGAGTGGGTAGTCGCTGAAGCTTTCTTT. It codes for CASSYSEWVVAEAFF.

V usage is TRBV6-1 and J usage is TRBJ2-1; 8 bases align to TRBD1. The trim removed 4 bases at V and 1 base at J, leaving 6 bases unmatched. The germline gives CDR1 MNHNS, CDR2 SASEGT. CDR3 length: 16 residues. The chain's CDR3 is CASSVSGTGSYNEQFF. Here the CDR3 DNA reads TGTGCCAGCAGTGTCTCCGGGACAGGTTCCTACAATGAGCAGTTCTTC.

This clonotype was recorded at least ten times. The chain employs TRBV19 and TRBJ1-4, with 7 bases that match TRBD1. The CDR3 is 15 amino acids. V trimming: 7 bases; J trimming: 7 bases; junction bases outside the gene matches: 12. CDR1 and CDR2 from the germline V gene are LNHDA and SQIVND (reference sequence). The CDR3, as DNA: TGTGCCAGTATAGGAACAGGGGAAAGTGCTGAAAAACTGTTTTTT. This gives the protein CASIGTGESAEKLFF.

The CDR3 is CASGLSPSFGQPQETQYF. DNA for the CDR3: TGTGCTAGTGGTTTGTCCCCATCCTTCGGACAGCCCCAAGAGACCCAGTACTTC. The chain joins TRBV12-5 to TRBJ2-1, with a possible D match to TRBD1 (6 bases). The closer fit of TRBJ2-5 to the DNA end suggests the J call may be wrong. The length of the CDR3 is 18 residues. Per germline, CDR1 LGHNT and CDR2 FRNRAP.

This clonotype was counted ten times or more. The chain links TRBV20-1 to TRBJ2-1; the D gene could be TRBD1 or TRBD2 (6 bases each). The length of the CDR3 is 14 residues. CDR1 DFQATT and CDR2 SNEGSKA come from the germline V gene (reference sequence). Between the trimmed V and J ends, which lost 1 base and 8 bases, there was a span of 15 bases. In DNA, the CDR3 is TGCAGTGCTAGAGTTCCCGGGGGCAGGGATGAGCAGTTCTTC. This gives the protein CSARVPGGRDEQFF.

This clonotype has a count of ten or more. The V and J genes are TRBV28 and TRBJ2-2; TRBD2 agrees at 8 bases. Germline V lookup: CDR1 MDHEN, CDR2 SYDVKM. The CDR3 totals 14 residues. Trimming cost V 3 bases and J 6 bases; bases outside gene matches: 3. The CDR3 DNA follows: TGTGCCAGCAGTTTGGCGGGAGGTCCCGGGGAGCTGTTTTTT. Translation gives CASSLAGGPGELFF.

Many counts were recorded for this clonotype. The V call is TRBV20-1, the J call TRBJ2-7; no clear D gene. CDR3 length: 12 residues. Germline-derived CDR1 and CDR2 are DFQATT and SNEGSKA (reference sequence). V lost 3 bases and J 4 bases, leaving 10 bases between the germline ends. CDR3 bases: TGCAGTGCTAGTAAAGGTATTTACGAGCAGTACTTC. This codes for CSASKGIYEQYF.

This clonotype was seen repeatedly, ten times or more. The CDR3 DNA is TGTGCCAGCAGCACCCGGCCAACAAAACCCACCTACGAGCAGTACTTC. This encodes CASSTRPTKPTYEQYF. The chain is built from TRBV27 and TRBJ2-7; D is ambiguous. Germline V gene data show CDR1 as MNHEY and CDR2 as SMNVEV (reference sequence). This CDR3 has 16 residues. The V gene lost 6 bases and the J gene lost 2 bases, with 20 bases spanning the gap.

This clonotype was seen many times. The genes are TRBV12-3 or TRBV12-4 and TRBJ2-2; D remains unclear. This CDR3 has 12 amino acids. The V end lost 1 base, the J end lost 6 bases, and 3 bases lay between the germline ends. CDR3 in amino acids: CASSLESGELFF. CDR3 DNA: TGTGCCAGCAGTTTAGAATCCGGGGAGCTGTTTTTT.

This clonotype has more than one count but fewer than ten. This may be a read error: a much more frequent sequence differs by one nucleotide. The rearrangement links TRBV12-3 or TRBV12-4 to TRBJ1-1; D is ambiguous. Deletions cut 2 bases from V and 10 bases from J, with 8 bases between. The CDR3 is 11 residues long. Here the CDR3 reads CASSLSAGAFF. The DNA for the CDR3 is TGTGCCAGCAGTTTATCAGCTGGAGCTTTCTTT.

At least ten counts were recorded for this clonotype. The chain has TRBV28 and TRBJ2-7; no definite D call. The CDR3 is made up of 15 amino acids. Trimming took 3 bases from V and 2 from J, leaving 14 bases between them. Germline V gene data show CDR1 as MDHEN and CDR2 as SYDVKM. The CDR3 sequence: CASSFSLSAPYEQYF. As DNA, the CDR3 is TGTGCCAGCAGTTTTAGTCTTTCCGCACCCTACGAGCAGTACTTC.

This clonotype was detected ten times or more. The chain is built from TRBV7-9 and TRBJ2-5; D gene uncertain. Looked up from germline, CDR1 is SEHNR and CDR2 is FQNEAQ (reference sequence). The CDR3 runs to 15 residues. Trimming stripped 4 bases from V and 5 bases from J, with 17 bases between. The CDR3 protein is CASSSTQLSRETQYF. The CDR3 nucleotides read TGTGCCAGCAGCTCCACTCAACTCAGCAGGGAGACCCAGTACTTC.

In its sample, this clonotype was seen many times. The rearrangement joins TRBV9 to TRBJ1-2; D possibly corresponds to TRBD1 (5 bases). The CDR3 runs to 13 residues. Germline CDR1 and CDR2: SGDLS and YYNGEE. The V end was cut by 3 bases, the J end by 5 bases, with 11 bases between. The CDR3 DNA reads as TGTGCCAGCAGCGGGACACCTGCTTATGGCTACACCTTC. Protein sequence: CASSGTPAYGYTF.

The chain uses TRBV19 and TRBJ2-5, with 8 bases lining up with TRBD2. The CDR3 runs to 15 residues. The V and J ends lost 4 bases and 3 bases, in that order; junction bases with no gene match: 7. The germline CDR1 and CDR2 sequences are LNHDA and SQIVND (reference sequence). The CDR3 sequence: CASSKVREVKETQYF. CDR3 DNA: TGTGCCAGTAGTAAGGTGCGGGAGGTTAAAGAGACCCAGTACTTC.

This clonotype was recorded at least ten times. The V call is TRBV11-2, the J call TRBJ2-6, with a possible D match to TRBD1 (5 bases). The CDR3 is made up of 17 amino acids. V lost 5 bases and J 1 base, leaving 15 bases between the germline ends. Germline V CDR1 and CDR2: SGHAT, FQNNGV. The CDR3 is CASSARQLPSGANVLTF. The CDR3, as DNA: TGTGCCAGCAGCGCTAGACAGCTTCCATCTGGGGCCAACGTCCTGACTTTC.

In its sample, this clonotype was seen many times. The chain has TRBV7-2 and TRBJ2-2; D gene unclear. CDR1 is SGHTA and CDR2 is FQGNSA in the germline V gene. V was pared by 4 bases and J by 5 bases, with 14 bases between. This CDR3 has 15 amino acids. The CDR3 coding sequence is TGTGCCAGCAGCTGGGATCCGCGAGTAACCGGGGAGCTGTTTTTT. It is translated as CASSWDPRVTGELFF.

As regards this clonotype: A read error is possible here, since a much larger clone lies one base away. The chain carries TRBV7-9 and TRBJ2-1; TRBD2 aligns across 7 bases. Germline CDR1 SEHNR, CDR2 FQNEAQ (reference sequence). The CDR3 has 15 amino acids. CDR3 DNA: TGTGTCAGCAGCCTGATAGCGGGTCCCTACAATGAGCAGTTCTTC. Its protein is CVSSLIAGPYNEQFF.

This clonotype was counted between two and nine times. The chain links TRBV7-6 to TRBJ1-5; the match to TRBD1 covers 8 bases. V lost 5 bases to trimming and J lost 1 base; unmatched junction nucleotides: 13. CDR1 SGHVS and CDR2 FNYEAQ come from the germline V gene. The CDR3 runs 18 residues. Written as DNA, the CDR3 is TGTGCCAGCAGCGTGGGACCAGGGGGCTTTGGGAGCAATCAGCCCCAGCATTTT. Its protein is CASSVGPGGFGSNQPQHF.

This clonotype was seen only a few times. The gene calls are TRBV20-1 and TRBJ1-2; a weak D match, TRBD1 (6 bases). The CDR3 is 13 residues long. V gave up 5 bases and J gave up 4 bases, with 14 bases separating them. CDR1 is DFQATT, CDR2 SNEGSKA, per germline (reference sequence). CDR3 amino acids: CSADRTGSYGYTF. CDR3 nucleotides: TGCAGTGCTGACAGAACAGGGAGCTATGGCTACACCTTC.

This clonotype was recorded at least ten times. The chain recombines TRBV2 with TRBJ2-7; a possible D gene is TRBD2 (5 bases). CDR1 and CDR2 from the germline V gene are SNHLY and FYNNEI. With 4 bases removed from V and 5 bases from J, the gap between germline ends came to 9 bases. The CDR3 consists of 12 residues. CDR3 residues: CASSVRGHEQYF. CDR3 nucleotide sequence: TGTGCCAGCAGTGTACGGGGTCACGAGCAGTACTTC.

This clonotype has a count of ten or more. The chain recombines TRBV12-3 or TRBV12-4 with TRBJ1-2; D might be TRBD1 (6 bases). The CDR3 is 14 residues long. Trimming removed 5 bases from V and 5 bases from J, with 15 bases in between. CDR3 coding DNA: TGTGCCAGCAGTCCGGGGGGCATGGGTTATGGCTACACCTTC. It encodes CASSPGGMGYGYTF.

This clonotype came up many times. This chain joins TRBV27 and TRBJ1-1; a possible D gene is TRBD1 (5 bases). The CDR3 has 14 residues. Trimming stripped 6 bases from V and 2 bases from J, with 13 bases between. The V gene's germline CDR1 is MNHEY and CDR2 SMNVEV (reference sequence). In nucleotides, the CDR3 is TGTGCCAGCAGCCCGGGACGGAGAAACACTGAAGCTTTCTTT. It codes for CASSPGRRNTEAFF.

This clonotype was counted ten times or more. This rearrangement joins TRBV27 to TRBJ1-4, with unresolved D. CDR3 length equals 19 residues. From germline, CDR1 is MNHEY and CDR2 SMNVEV (reference sequence). With 5 bases removed from V and 0 bases from J, the gap between germline ends came to 22 bases. The CDR3 bases are TGTGCCAGCAGTCTACAAGCCGGAATGCGCCTGGCAACTAATGAAAAACTGTTTTTT. Protein product: CASSLQAGMRLATNEKLFF.

This clonotype was detected ten times or more. J is TRBJ2-5 and V is TRBV7-2, with TRBD1 matching 11 bases. V gave up 8 bases and J gave up 5 bases; unmatched junction bases: 7. The CDR3 runs to 14 residues. Germline CDR1 reads SGHTA; CDR2 reads FQGNSA. The CDR3 sequence: CASSRDRGGETQYF. As DNA, the CDR3 is TGTGCCAGCTCCAGGGACAGGGGGGGCGAGACCCAGTACTTC.